This T cell receptor (beta chain) was observed in a study of blood T cell repertoires in COVID-19. Study summary: Collection of acute and convalescent COVID-19 samples took place in the United States, Italy and Spain. The analysed material was cDNA or gDNA that came from T cells, B-cell-depleted T cells, or PBMCs.

In the study's own analysis: Amplification with reference gene primers provided the estimates of nucleated cell counts. TCRdb keeps only in-frame clones here, not all; method: immunoSEQ multiplex PCR. The DNA was the basis for D and trimming; V, J and clone size are from that table. The sample lists about 250,000 clones; 87% were seen once. V gave up 5 bases and J gave up 6 bases, with 14 bases separating them. In germline, CDR1 is SNHLY, CDR2 FYNNEI. The CDR3 totals 13 residues. This chain uses TRBV2 with TRBJ2-7; D may be TRBD2 (6 bases). Source material: peripheral blood. The TCR was taken from a man between 18 and 35 years old with active or convalescent COVID-19. Written as DNA, the CDR3 is TGTGCCAGCAGTTTCCCGGAGGGTCGCGAGCAGTACTTC. Amino acids: CASSFPEGREQYF.